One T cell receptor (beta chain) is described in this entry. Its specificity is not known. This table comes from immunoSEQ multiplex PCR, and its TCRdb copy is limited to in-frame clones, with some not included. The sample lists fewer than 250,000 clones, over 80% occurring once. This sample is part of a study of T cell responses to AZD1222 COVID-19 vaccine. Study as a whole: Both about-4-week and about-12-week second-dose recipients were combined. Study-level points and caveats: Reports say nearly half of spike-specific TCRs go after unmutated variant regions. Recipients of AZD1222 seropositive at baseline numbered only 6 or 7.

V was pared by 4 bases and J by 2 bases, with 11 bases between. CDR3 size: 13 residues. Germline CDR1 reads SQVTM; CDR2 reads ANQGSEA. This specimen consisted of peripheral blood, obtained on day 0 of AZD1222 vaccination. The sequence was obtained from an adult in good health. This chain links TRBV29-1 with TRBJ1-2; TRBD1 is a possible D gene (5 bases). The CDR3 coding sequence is TGCAGCGTTGGCGGCAGGGCGAACTATGGCTACACCTTC. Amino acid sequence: CSVGGRANYGYTF.